The 29 T cell receptor beta chains below all came from one sample that was sequenced in a study of technical replicates of blood from a few donors. Clones were read by immunoSEQ multiplex PCR, and TCRdb kept only the in-frame ones, dropping some. This repertoire shows approximately 85,000 clones, 94% found once; its top ten account for over 0.25%. Sequencing was carried out using T cells isolated from PBMCs. All receptors come from a human donor in good health.

This clone was counted a few times. The CDR3 DNA reads as TGTGCCAGCAGCTACGACAGGGTCTATGGCTACACCTTC. It specifies CASSYDRVYGYTF. This chain links TRBV5-4 with TRBJ1-2; 7 bases map to TRBD1. Germline loops: CDR1 SGHNT, CDR2 YYREEE (reference sequence). Trimming at V came to 3 bases and at J to 4 bases, leaving 3 bases not matched to a gene. The CDR3 is made up of 13 amino acids.

This sequence joins TRBV5-1 and TRBJ2-5; the D is unclear. V was clipped by 4 bases and J by 5 bases, with 18 bases between them. This CDR3 contains 15 residues. Germline CDR1 SGHRS, CDR2 YFSETQ. CDR3 nucleotides: TGCGCCAGCAGCCCCTTGATGGCAGGTCCGGAGACCCAGTACTTC. Encoded protein: CASSPLMAGPETQYF.

This chain links TRBV5-1 with TRBJ2-3; a weak D match, TRBD2 (8 bases). CDR1 and CDR2 (germline): SGHRS, YFSETQ. The V end lost 4 bases, the J end lost 4 bases, and 25 bases lay between the germline ends. The CDR3 runs to 18 residues. CDR3 nucleotide sequence: TGCGCCAGCAGCCAGGGGGGGGGTAGCGGGAATTCACCAGATACGCAGTATTTT. This encodes CASSQGGGSGNSPDTQYF.

The chain recombines TRBV27 with TRBJ2-6, with D hard to call. Germline loops: CDR1 MNHEY, CDR2 SMNVEV (reference sequence). CDR3 length: 16 amino acids. V gave up 7 bases and J gave up 0 bases, with 13 bases separating them. CDR3 loop: CASTPTRGSGANVLTF. The DNA of the CDR3 is TGTGCCAGCACCCCCACCCGCGGCTCTGGGGCCAACGTCCTGACTTTC.

This chain connects TRBV6-1 to TRBJ2-1; TRBD1 matches at 9 bases. CDR3 size: 15 residues. V lost 7 bases, J lost 1 base, and 5 bases stayed unmatched. Germline V gives CDR1 MNHNS, CDR2 SASEGT. CDR3 sequence reads: CASTGQGWSYNEQFF. CDR3 nucleotides: TGTGCCAGCACTGGACAGGGGTGGTCCTACAATGAGCAGTTCTTC.

V and J are TRBV19 and TRBJ1-1, with D perhaps matching TRBD1 (5 bases). The germline V gene encodes CDR1 LNHDA and CDR2 SQIVND (reference sequence). The CDR3 length is 13 residues. V shed 3 bases and J shed 4 bases, with 9 bases lying between them. This CDR3 reads CASSMPGGTEAFF. DNA for the CDR3: TGTGCCAGTAGTATGCCCGGGGGCACTGAAGCTTTCTTT.

This sequence joins TRBV5-4 and TRBJ2-2, with D possibly TRBD1 on 6 matching bases. Looked up from germline, CDR1 is SGHNT and CDR2 is YYREEE (reference sequence). V dropped 6 bases and J dropped 0 bases, with 15 bases sitting between them. CDR3 length equals 16 residues. The CDR3: CASTLYRASNTGELFF. The CDR3 coding sequence is TGTGCCAGCACTTTGTACAGGGCCTCGAACACCGGGGAGCTGTTTTTT.

The table lists this clone with a count of one. The chain carries TRBV7-2 and TRBJ2-7, with D tentatively TRBD1 (6 bases). Deletions cut 4 bases from V and 1 base from J, with 26 bases between. CDR1 is SGHTA and CDR2 is FQGNSA in the germline V gene. The CDR3 consists of 19 residues. The CDR3 DNA reads TGTGCCAGCAGCTCTCCTACCGACATACAGGGACCGTTGTCCTACGAGCAGTACTTC. Its protein product is CASSSPTDIQGPLSYEQYF. The full variable domain, rest sourced from reference TRBV7-2 and TRBJ2-7, is GAGVSQSPSNKVTEKGKDVELRCDPISGHTALYWYRQSLGQGLEFLIYFQGNSAPDKSGLPSDRFSAERTGGSVSTLTIQRTQQEDSAVYLCASSSPTDIQGPLSYEQYFGPGTRLTVT.

The rearrangement joins TRBV5-1 to TRBJ1-5; 9 nucleotides align to TRBD1. Per germline, CDR1 SGHRS and CDR2 YFSETQ. The CDR3 has 15 residues. The ends lost 0 bases at V and 10 bases at J; junction bases unmatched: 8. The CDR3: CASSLDGTGTLPQHF. The CDR3 DNA is TGCGCCAGCAGCTTGGATGGGACAGGGACCCTTCCCCAGCATTTT.

V and J are TRBV2 and TRBJ1-5; TRBD1 agrees at 7 bases. Per the germline V gene, CDR1 is SNHLY and CDR2 is FYNNEI. Trimming at V came to 6 bases and at J to 3 bases, leaving 11 bases not matched to a gene. The CDR3 extends over 16 amino acids. The CDR3 nucleotides are TGTGCCAGCAGATTGACTCAGGGGGTATACAATCAGCCCCAGCATTTT. It encodes CASRLTQGVYNQPQHF.

The V gene is TRBV7-9, the J gene TRBJ2-1; TRBD2 agrees at 12 bases. V shed 3 bases, J shed 4 bases, and the junction held 1 base outside the gene matches. The CDR3 runs 15 residues. The germline CDR1 and CDR2 sequences are SEHNR and FQNEAQ (reference sequence). Here the CDR3 DNA reads TGTGCCAGCAGCTTCGGGACTAGCGGGTACAATGAGCAGTTCTTC. Its translation: CASSFGTSGYNEQFF. The full variable domain, in which reference TRBV7-9 and TRBJ2-1 provide the parts outside the CDR3, is DTGVSQNPRHKITKRGQNVTFRCDPISEHNRLYWYRQTLGQGPEFLTYFQNEAQLEKSRLLSDRFSAERPKGSFSTLEIQRTEQGDSAMYLCASSFGTSGYNEQFFGPGTRLTVL.

The J gene is TRBJ2-3, the V gene TRBV25-1; TRBD1 matches at 9 bases. J was trimmed by 3 bases and V by 3 bases; bases with no gene match: 4. The CDR3 loop spans 15 amino acids. Per germline, CDR1 MGHDK and CDR2 SYGVNS. DNA for the CDR3: TGTGCCAGCAGTGATCGGGACAGGGTAACAGATACGCAGTATTTT. This sequence encodes CASSDRDRVTDTQYF.

The V call is TRBV27, the J call TRBJ2-3, with D tentatively TRBD2 (6 bases). Looked up from germline, CDR1 is MNHEY and CDR2 is SMNVEV (reference sequence). V lost 7 bases, J lost 3 bases, and 14 bases lay in between. The CDR3 is made up of 14 amino acids. CDR3 region: CASIDGRLTDTQYF. The CDR3 DNA reads as TGTGCCAGCATTGACGGGAGACTTACAGATACGCAGTATTTT.

The chain recombines TRBV5-4 with TRBJ1-2, with 8 positions matching TRBD1. CDR1 and CDR2 (germline): SGHNT, YYREEE (reference sequence). The V and J ends lost 4 bases and 3 bases, in that order; junction bases with no gene match: 11. CDR3 length equals 16 residues. In DNA, the CDR3 is TGTGCCAGCAGCCTTTTTACGACAGGGGATTACTATGGCTACACCTTC. This gives the protein CASSLFTTGDYYGYTF.

Only one count was recorded for this clone. CDR3 DNA: TGTGCCACCAGCATTCAAGCGGGCCCCACAGATACGCAGTATTTT. Translation: CATSIQAGPTDTQYF. The chain is built from TRBV15 and TRBJ2-3, with a tentative D call TRBD2 (6 bases). Germline CDR1 reads LNHNV; CDR2 reads YYDKDF (reference sequence). The V and J ends lost 4 bases and 2 bases respectively, with 13 bases between them. This CDR3 has 15 amino acids.

This chain connects TRBV7-9 to TRBJ1-5; possibly TRBD1 for D (6 bases). The germline V gene has CDR1 SEHNR and CDR2 FQNEAQ (reference sequence). The CDR3 extends over 15 amino acids. Trimming shortened V by 7 bases and J by 1 base, and 14 bases separated the two germline ends. This CDR3 is CASNQGGESNQPQHF. CDR3 coding DNA: TGTGCCAGCAACCAAGGGGGGGAAAGCAATCAGCCCCAGCATTTT.

The genes are TRBV5-1 and TRBJ2-1; D is possibly TRBD2 (5 bases). With 2 bases removed from V and 7 bases from J, the gap between germline ends came to 16 bases. This CDR3 comprises 15 residues. Germline loops: CDR1 SGHRS, CDR2 YFSETQ. The CDR3 region has the DNA TGCGCCAGCAGCTTTAGGGAGTTTAGCACAAATGAGCAGTTCTTC. Its translation is CASSFREFSTNEQFF.

Written as DNA, the CDR3 is TGTGCCAGTAGCCATGCGGGGGCGTCCTACGAGCAGTACTTC. Translated, it gives CASSHAGASYEQYF. V usage is TRBV19 and J usage is TRBJ2-7, with TRBD2 as a possible D gene (7 bases). V dropped 6 bases and J dropped 1 base, with 13 bases sitting between them. This CDR3 region has 14 residues. The germline V gene encodes CDR1 LNHDA and CDR2 SQIVND (reference sequence). Full variable domain (missing parts from reference TRBV19 and TRBJ2-7): DGGITQSPKYLFRKEGQNVTLSCEQNLNHDAMYWYRQDPGQGLRLIYYSQIVNDFQKGDIAEGYSVSREKKESFPLTVTSAQKNPTAFYLCASSHAGASYEQYFGPGTRLTVT.

This chain joins TRBV28 and TRBJ1-5, with D perhaps matching TRBD1 (5 bases). CDR1 and CDR2 (germline): MDHEN, SYDVKM. Between the trimmed V and J ends, which lost 9 bases and 6 bases, there was a span of 15 bases. The CDR3 runs to 13 residues. The DNA of the CDR3 is TGTGCCAGTAAACCAGGGCTAGGTCAGCCCCAGCATTTT. This encodes CASKPGLGQPQHF.

The DNA for the CDR3 is TGTGCCAGCAGAACGAACAGAGTCACTGAAGCTTTCTTT. Translated: CASRTNRVTEAFF. This chain uses TRBV6-1 with TRBJ1-1; D unresolved. The CDR3 length is 13 residues. Germline loops: CDR1 MNHNS, CDR2 SASEGT. With 6 bases removed from V and 4 bases from J, the gap between germline ends came to 12 bases.

J is TRBJ2-1 and V is TRBV7-2; a weak D match, TRBD1 (6 bases). This CDR3 is 15 amino acids long. Germline values: CDR1 SGHTA, CDR2 FQGNSA. Trimming took off 2 bases at V and 2 bases at J, with 10 bases between the two ends. The CDR3 loop is CASSLTGMTYNEQFF. In DNA form, the CDR3 reads TGTGCCAGCAGCTTAACAGGGATGACCTACAATGAGCAGTTCTTC.

The rearrangement uses TRBV6-5 and TRBJ2-5; 7 bases match TRBD1. Germline lookup yields CDR1 MNHEY and CDR2 SVGAGI. The trim removed 4 bases at V and 5 bases at J, leaving 7 bases unmatched. The CDR3 extends over 14 amino acids. CDR3: CASSSTGFGETQYF. The CDR3 region has the DNA TGTGCCAGCAGTTCGACAGGGTTCGGGGAGACCCAGTACTTC.

The chain employs TRBV5-1 and TRBJ2-1; 9 bases fit TRBD2. CDR1 and CDR2 from the germline V gene are SGHRS and YFSETQ. After removal of 9 bases from V and 8 bases from J, the junction contained 12 bases not matched to a gene. The CDR3 runs to 14 residues. The CDR3 coding sequence is TGCGCCACAACGAAGGGACTAGCCGCGTATGAGCAGTTCTTC. Translating gives CATTKGLAAYEQFF.

This chain joins TRBV6-1 and TRBJ1-2; no definite D call. Trimming removed 6 bases at V and 0 bases at J, with 14 bases between. Germline CDR1 MNHNS, CDR2 SASEGT. The CDR3 loop spans 15 amino acids. The CDR3 is CASSVGTGANYGYTF. CDR3 nucleotides: TGTGCCAGCAGCGTGGGAACGGGAGCTAACTATGGCTACACCTTC.

The chain uses TRBV15 and TRBJ2-1; 14 positions agree with TRBD2. The CDR3 is made up of 15 amino acids. Germline CDR1 and CDR2: LNHNV and YYDKDF (reference sequence). V gave up 0 bases and J gave up 9 bases; unmatched junction bases: 1. CDR3 in amino acids: CATSREGLAGVEQFF. The DNA for the CDR3 is TGTGCCACCAGCAGAGAGGGACTAGCGGGAGTTGAGCAGTTCTTC.

This clone has only a few counts. The rearrangement joins TRBV30 to TRBJ1-6, with 8 nucleotides matching TRBD1. V gave up 5 bases and J gave up 11 bases; unmatched junction bases: 14. This CDR3 has 15 residues. Germline values: CDR1 GTSNPN, CDR2 SVGIG (reference sequence). CDR3 bases: TGTGCCTGGTCCTTAGGACAGGGAACTTTGGCACCCCTCCACTTT. This translates into CAWSLGQGTLAPLHF.

This chain links TRBV6-5 with TRBJ2-7; TRBD1 might be the D (7 bases). CDR3 length equals 13 residues. With 6 bases removed from V and 9 bases from J, the gap between germline ends came to 18 bases. From germline, CDR1 is MNHEY and CDR2 SVGAGI. The DNA for the CDR3 is TGTGCCAGCAGGCCCGGGGGACAGCCATGGCAGTACTTC. Protein: CASRPGGQPWQYF.

V gene TRBV5-4 combines with J gene TRBJ2-7; 10 bases map to TRBD2. The junction had 7 bases not matched to a gene; V was cut back by 5 bases and J by 5 bases. In germline, CDR1 is SGHNT, CDR2 YYREEE (reference sequence). The CDR3 covers 14 residues. The DNA for the CDR3 is TGTGCCAGCAGGACTGCTAGCGGGAGCGACGAGCAGTACTTC. This translates into CASRTASGSDEQYF.

V usage is TRBV5-4 and J usage is TRBJ2-7; tentative D call: TRBD2 (6 bases). V lost 1 base and J 4 bases, leaving 24 bases between the germline ends. CDR1 is SGHNT, CDR2 YYREEE, per germline (reference sequence). There are 18 residues in the CDR3. The CDR3 loop reads CASSLFNFGRRGPYEQYF. CDR3 nucleotides: TGTGCCAGCAGCTTGTTCAATTTCGGGCGGAGGGGCCCTTACGAGCAGTACTTC.